The clone carrying this TCR beta chain occurred a few times. Its antigen is still unknown. The data originate from a study of beta chain features in type 1 diabetes. Study-level points and caveats: Among type 1 diabetes patients, VDJ junctions had fewer insertions and more deletions. Since sequencing was performed on cDNA, cells with high TCR expression could be over-represented.

Expressed TCRB transcripts got sequenced, as all isolated RNA was reverse transcribed. Method: immunoSEQ multiplex PCR; TCRdb's copy keeps in-frame clones and lacks some. Among fewer than 200,000 clones, about 7.3% were seen once, and the ten largest hold 0.5% to 0.65%. All sorted populations exceeded 95% purity. V was pared by 2 bases and J by 4 bases, with 7 bases of the junction left unmatched. Looked up from germline, CDR1 is ENHRY and CDR2 is SYGVKD. The CDR3 totals 15 residues. The specimen sequenced was central memory CD4+ T cells from blood. The rearrangement joins TRBV10-3 to TRBJ1-2; 7 bases are a match to TRBD1. The receptor was derived from a young man in good health. For the CDR3, the DNA is TGTGCCATCAGTGAGGCCGACAGGGTGGTCTATGGCTACACCTTC. This translates into CAISEADRVVYGYTF.